These 18 T cell receptor beta chains were all obtained from the same sample, sequenced in a study of blood T cell repertoires in COVID-19. The assay was immunoSEQ multiplex PCR, and TCRdb's table has in-frame clones only and misses some. This repertoire shows over 250,000 clones, roughly 85% found once; its top ten account for 9.5% to 12%. The sample taken for sequencing was peripheral blood. These receptors came from a woman aged 70-85 years with acute or convalescent COVID-19.

J is TRBJ2-5 and V is TRBV6-5; 12 bases agree with TRBD2. Germline CDR1 and CDR2: MNHEY and SVGAGI. V lost 4 bases, J lost 5 bases, and 5 bases stayed unmatched. This CDR3 region has 15 residues. The chain's CDR3 is CASSSSGGAGETQYF. DNA of the CDR3: TGTGCCAGCAGTTCTAGCGGGGGGGCTGGGGAGACCCAGTACTTC.

The CDR3 spells CASSAKGDTEAFF. DNA for the CDR3: TGTGCCAGCTCCGCGAAGGGGGACACTGAAGCTTTCTTT. The rearrangement links TRBV18 to TRBJ1-1; a weak D match, TRBD1 (6 bases). The V gene's germline CDR1 is KGHSH and CDR2 LQKENI. This CDR3 has 13 residues. With 6 bases removed from V and 3 bases from J, the gap between germline ends came to 11 bases.

This clone appeared once. The chain has TRBV5-1 and TRBJ1-5, with D uncertain. CDR1 is SGHRS, CDR2 YFSETQ, per germline. CDR3 size: 13 residues. V was trimmed by 0 bases and J by 4 bases, leaving 5 bases between them. Here the CDR3 reads CASSLAGNQPQHF. CDR3 nucleotides: TGCGCCAGCAGCTTGGCCGGGAATCAGCCCCAGCATTTT.

The rearrangement links TRBV2 to TRBJ2-2; 7 nucleotides agree with TRBD1. Trimming cost V 6 bases and J 0 bases; bases outside gene matches: 7. Germline lookup yields CDR1 SNHLY and CDR2 FYNNEI. The CDR3 contains 16 residues. CDR3 in amino acids: CASSRDSSTNTGELFF. The CDR3 region has the DNA TGTGCCAGCAGCCGGGACAGCAGCACGAACACCGGGGAGCTGTTTTTT.

The chain couples TRBV18 to TRBJ1-1; 7 nucleotides match TRBD1. Germline V gene sequence: CDR1 KGHSH, CDR2 LQKENI. This CDR3 contains 15 residues. With 0 bases clipped from V and 2 bases from J, the junction kept 3 bases outside the gene matches. The CDR3 nucleotides read TGTGCCAGCTCACCACCGGGACAGCTAAACACTGAAGCTTTCTTT. Its translation is CASSPPGQLNTEAFF.

This chain joins TRBV12-3 or TRBV12-4 and TRBJ1-1; 9 bases match TRBD1. CDR3 length equals 12 residues. Trimming removed 8 bases from V and 8 bases from J; junction bases left unmatched: 6. The CDR3: CASLQGAIEAFF. The CDR3 coding sequence is TGTGCCAGCTTACAGGGGGCGATAGAAGCTTTCTTT.

The J gene is TRBJ2-1, the V gene TRBV18; perhaps TRBD2 as D (5 bases). V was shortened by 8 bases and J by 10 bases, with 15 bases between the two germline ends. The CDR3 consists of 12 residues. In germline, CDR1 is KGHSH, CDR2 LQKENI. The CDR3: CASAEGRGEQFF. In nucleotides, the CDR3 is TGTGCCAGCGCTGAGGGTCGAGGGGAGCAGTTCTTC.

The V call is TRBV7-9, the J call TRBJ1-5; perhaps TRBD1 as D (6 bases). The CDR3 loop spans 13 amino acids. Germline V lookup: CDR1 SEHNR, CDR2 FQNEAQ (reference sequence). V was trimmed by 8 bases and J by 0 bases, leaving 8 bases between them. The CDR3 reads CASQGNSNQPQHF. For the CDR3, the DNA is TGTGCCAGCCAGGGGAATAGCAATCAGCCCCAGCATTTT.

The sample holds a few counts of this clone. The chain uses TRBV30 and TRBJ1-1, with D perhaps matching TRBD1 (5 bases). This CDR3 is 16 amino acids long. V was pared by 3 bases and J by 0 bases, with 17 bases between. Germline V gene data show CDR1 as GTSNPN and CDR2 as SVGIG (reference sequence). Here the CDR3 reads CAWRWRGAGMNTEAFF. CDR3 DNA: TGTGCCTGGAGGTGGAGAGGGGCGGGGATGAACACTGAAGCTTTCTTT. Full variable domain (rest looked up from reference TRBV30 and TRBJ1-1): SQTIHQWPATLVQPVGSPLSLECTVEGTSNPNLYWYRQAAGRGLQLLFYSVGIGQISSEVPQNLSASRPQDRQFILSSKKLLLSDSGFYLCAWRWRGAGMNTEAFFGQGTRLTVV.

The rearrangement links TRBV5-5 to TRBJ1-5, with TRBD1 as a possible D gene (5 bases). Germline V lookup: CDR1 SGHKS, CDR2 YYEKEE (reference sequence). The CDR3 runs to 15 residues. The V end lost 6 bases, the J end lost 0 bases, and 13 bases lay between the germline ends. CDR3 bases: TGTGCCAGCACTTCTGGGGCGGTTAGCAATCAGCCCCAGCATTTT. Protein product: CASTSGAVSNQPQHF. Combining the CDR3 with reference TRBV5-5 and TRBJ1-5 gives the whole variable domain DAGVTQSPTHLIKTRGQQVTLRCSPISGHKSVSWYQQVLGQGPQFIFQYYEKEERGRGNFPDRFSARQFPNYSSELNVNALLLGDSALYLCASTSGAVSNQPQHFGDGTRLSIL.

The chain is built from TRBV6-1 and TRBJ1-5; a possible D gene is TRBD1 (5 bases). The V gene lost 0 bases and the J gene lost 7 bases, with 13 bases spanning the gap. The germline V gene has CDR1 MNHNS and CDR2 SASEGT. The CDR3 totals 15 residues. DNA of the CDR3: TGTGCCAGCAGTGAAGCGCCGGGGGGTGGCCAGCCCCAGCATTTT. It is translated as CASSEAPGGGQPQHF.

The rearrangement links TRBV30 to TRBJ1-2; D uncertain. V was shortened by 4 bases and J by 8 bases, with 26 bases between the two germline ends. The CDR3 runs to 16 residues. Germline loops: CDR1 GTSNPN, CDR2 SVGIG (reference sequence). The CDR3 DNA reads as TGTGCCTGGATTACTAAGGGTTCAGTGAGTCGCGGGGGCTACACCTTC. This gives the protein CAWITKGSVSRGGYTF.

V and J are TRBV15 and TRBJ2-7, with TRBD1 matching 7 bases. CDR1 and CDR2 (germline): LNHNV, YYDKDF (reference sequence). CDR3 length: 15 amino acids. Germline trimming cut 2 bases from V and 3 bases from J; bases unmatched to any gene: 7. CDR3 in DNA: TGTGCCACCAGCAGACCCCGGACAGGTTTCTACGAGCAGTACTTC. Its protein product is CATSRPRTGFYEQYF.

This chain links TRBV6-2 or TRBV6-3 with TRBJ2-7; D is perhaps TRBD2 (6 bases). Per germline, CDR1 MNHEY and CDR2 SVGEGT. Trimming removed 1 base at V and 7 bases at J, with 17 bases between. There are 15 residues in the CDR3. CDR3 sequence reads: CASSYLTAPRGEQYF. The CDR3 DNA reads TGTGCCAGCAGTTACTTGACAGCACCCCGGGGGGAGCAGTACTTC.

The chain recombines TRBV4-1 with TRBJ2-3; the D gene is possibly TRBD2 (6 bases). Trimming removed 1 base from V and 2 bases from J, with 16 bases in between. In germline, CDR1 is MGHRA, CDR2 YSYEKL. The CDR3 length is 17 residues. The DNA of the CDR3 is TGCGCCAGCAGCCAAGGGTCCGGCGGGGCCATCACAGATACGCAGTATTTT. Protein product: CASSQGSGGAITDTQYF.

V and J are TRBV2 and TRBJ1-1; D is undetermined. CDR3 size: 11 residues. The V end lost 0 bases, the J end lost 10 bases, and 6 bases lay between the germline ends. The V gene's germline CDR1 is SNHLY and CDR2 FYNNEI. CDR3 residues: CASSEAGGAFF. In nucleotides, the CDR3 is TGTGCCAGCAGTGAAGCCGGAGGAGCTTTCTTT.

V is TRBV24-1 and J is TRBJ2-7; TRBD1 matches 8 bases. The CDR3 has 16 residues. The J segment lost 6 bases and the V segment lost 2 bases, leaving 11 bases of the junction unmatched. The V gene's germline CDR1 is KGHDR and CDR2 SFDVKD. CDR3 nucleotide sequence: TGTGCCACCAGTGATTCGTCCAGGGGGCGCGTCGGCGAGCAGTACTTC. This sequence encodes CATSDSSRGRVGEQYF.

The V gene is TRBV5-1, the J gene TRBJ1-5; tentatively, D is TRBD1 (5 bases). Trimming took 4 bases from V and 6 from J, leaving 14 bases between them. Germline V gene data show CDR1 as SGHRS and CDR2 as YFSETQ. The CDR3 is made up of 14 amino acids. The CDR3 is CASSPAGGSQPQHF. CDR3 coding DNA: TGCGCCAGCAGCCCCGCCGGGGGAAGTCAGCCCCAGCATTTT.